These 20 T cell receptor beta chains originate from one sample sequenced in a study of T cells in Graves' hyperthyroidism and ophthalmopathy. TCR beta CDR3 regions were amplified from RNA transcripts. An initial round of RT-PCR targeting the TCR CDR3 relied on the HTBI primer set. TCRdb recomputed calls from the multiplex PCR reads with MiXCR, one row per CDR3 protein. This table holds around 600,000 distinct CDR3 sequences, 13% to 15% found once. The sequencing sample was made of blood. Receptor source: a woman aged 18-30 years with Graves' ophthalmopathy.

This clonotype showed up many times. The chain links TRBV7-6 to TRBJ2-7; 7 bases align to TRBD2. This CDR3 is 17 amino acids long. Germline trimming cut 4 bases from V and 6 bases from J; bases unmatched to any gene: 18. The germline V gene has CDR1 SGHVS and CDR2 FNYEAQ. In DNA, the CDR3 is TGTGCCAGCAGCTCTCTACCGAGCGGGACCCTCCTTTTCGAGCAGTACTTC. Protein: CASSSLPSGTLLFEQYF.

In its sample, this clonotype was seen many times. This rearrangement joins TRBV6-5 to TRBJ1-2, with a weak D call TRBD1 (5 bases). This CDR3 comprises 14 residues. V lost 2 bases to trimming and J lost 2 bases, with 9 bases between them. Germline CDR1 MNHEY, CDR2 SVGAGI. CDR3 DNA sequence: TGTGCCAGCAGTTACGCGACAGCAAACTATGGCTACACCTTC. Its translation: CASSYATANYGYTF.

This clonotype was picked up a small number of times. The J gene is TRBJ2-2, the V gene TRBV6-5; either TRBD1 or TRBD2 may supply D (5 bases each). The CDR3 has 21 amino acids. The V end lost 1 base, the J end lost 6 bases, and 30 bases lay between the germline ends. Germline V lookup: CDR1 MNHEY, CDR2 SVGAGI. DNA of the CDR3: TGTGCCAGCAGTTACTATCGATTCCCAGACGTTTACGGAATGGGGGCCGGGGAGCTGTTTTTT. Translating gives CASSYYRFPDVYGMGAGELFF.

This clonotype came up many times. The chain recombines TRBV24-1 with TRBJ2-7, with a possible D match to TRBD2 (6 bases). The CDR3 has 13 amino acids. V lost 7 bases to trimming and J lost 5 bases, with 14 bases between them. The germline V gene encodes CDR1 KGHDR and CDR2 SFDVKD. CDR3 residues: CATRGGIVDEQYF. CDR3 sequence (DNA): TGTGCCACCAGAGGAGGGATAGTCGACGAGCAGTACTTC.

This clonotype was found many times. This chain uses TRBV27 with TRBJ1-1; a weak D match, TRBD1 (6 bases). Germline lookup yields CDR1 MNHEY and CDR2 SMNVEV (reference sequence). The ends were cut back, 10 bases at V and 0 bases at J, with 18 bases in the middle. This CDR3 comprises 15 residues. In DNA form, the CDR3 reads TGTGCCACCGCCCCAGGGGTCCTCATGAACACTGAAGCTTTCTTT. Translation gives CATAPGVLMNTEAFF.

The J gene is TRBJ2-7, the V gene TRBV7-8, with 13 bases that match TRBD2. The ends lost 5 bases at V and 1 base at J; junction bases unmatched: 14. This CDR3 contains 19 residues. The germline V gene encodes CDR1 SGHVS and CDR2 FQNEAQ. The CDR3 nucleotides read TGTGCCAGCAGCACCCGGACTAGCGGGAGCCCCCGGCAGTCCTACGAGCAGTACTTC. Its translation: CASSTRTSGSPRQSYEQYF.

This clonotype showed up many times. The rearrangement links TRBV11-2 to TRBJ1-1; possibly TRBD1 for D (6 bases). Between the trimmed V and J ends, which lost 3 bases and 3 bases, there was a span of 26 bases. Germline V gene lookup returns CDR1 SGHAT and CDR2 FQNNGV. This CDR3 spans 19 amino acids. CDR3 sequence: CASSFFQIWGGGRDTEAFF. CDR3 sequence (DNA): TGTGCCAGCAGCTTTTTTCAGATCTGGGGTGGGGGGCGAGACACTGAAGCTTTCTTT.

This clonotype came up many times. The chain links TRBV28 to TRBJ2-7; D is possibly TRBD1 or TRBD2 (5 bases each). This CDR3 contains 14 residues. Trimming shortened V by 7 bases and J by 0 bases, and 13 bases separated the two germline ends. Germline CDR1 reads MDHEN; CDR2 reads SYDVKM. CDR3 coding DNA: TGTGCCAGCACCGAACCAGGGACCTCCTACGAGCAGTACTTC. Amino acids: CASTEPGTSYEQYF.

In its sample, this clonotype was seen many times. The V call is TRBV3-1, the J call TRBJ1-6; no clear D. V was shortened by 3 bases and J by 8 bases, with 14 bases between the two germline ends. The CDR3 sequence is 15 residues long. Germline values: CDR1 LGHDT, CDR2 YNNKEL (reference sequence). The CDR3 DNA sequence: TGTGCCAGCAGCCAGAGATTGGGAAGTGATTCACCCCTCCACTTT. Protein product: CASSQRLGSDSPLHF.

In its sample, this clonotype was seen many times. The genes are TRBV7-3 and TRBJ2-5, with TRBD1 matching 7 bases. Per germline, CDR1 SGHTA and CDR2 FQGTGA. This CDR3 contains 14 residues. The ends lost 8 bases at V and 5 bases at J; junction bases unmatched: 11. The CDR3 bases are TGTGCCAGCTCAAGTGTCGGACAGGAGGAGACCCAGTACTTC. Protein product: CASSSVGQEETQYF.

Points on this clonotype: This may arise from a read error, as a much more abundant clone is one base away. This chain joins TRBV11-2 and TRBJ1-6; 9 nucleotides match TRBD1. This CDR3 contains 16 residues. V lost 5 bases and J lost 9; bases outside the gene matches: 11. Germline assignment: CDR1 SGHAT and CDR2 FQNNGV. CDR3 DNA: TGTGCCAGCAGCCCTCCCGGGACAGGGAGGCGTTCACCCCTCCACTTT. This codes for CASSPPGTGRRSPLHF.

In its sample, this clonotype was seen many times. The CDR3: CASSFRTRRYEQYF. Written as DNA, the CDR3 is TGTGCCAGCAGTTTTAGGACACGCCGGTACGAGCAGTACTTC. The V and J genes are TRBV28 and TRBJ2-7, with a tentative D call TRBD1 (5 bases). Germline lookup yields CDR1 MDHEN and CDR2 SYDVKM. CDR3 size: 14 residues. Trimming stripped 3 bases from V and 4 bases from J, with 13 bases between.

This clonotype was observed many times. The rearrangement uses TRBV18 and TRBJ2-1; D ambiguous. The V gene lost 3 bases and the J gene lost 6 bases, with 15 bases spanning the gap. Per the germline V gene, CDR1 is KGHSH and CDR2 is LQKENI. The CDR3 has 15 residues. CDR3 DNA: TGTGCCAGCTCACCCCCATTCAACAGAGGCAATGAGCAGTTCTTC. Protein: CASSPPFNRGNEQFF.

The J gene is TRBJ2-1, the V gene TRBV2; 7 nucleotides line up with TRBD1. V was pared by 6 bases and J by 1 base, with 12 bases of the junction left unmatched. CDR1 is SNHLY and CDR2 is FYNNEI in the germline V gene. The CDR3 is 17 amino acids. CDR3 sequence reads: CASRETGSLASYNEQFF. The CDR3 nucleotides are TGTGCCAGCAGAGAGACAGGGAGCCTCGCATCCTACAATGAGCAGTTCTTC.

The chain employs TRBV12-3 or TRBV12-4 and TRBJ2-3; 16 bases are a match to TRBD2. The ends lost 5 bases at V and 2 bases at J; junction bases unmatched: 10. The CDR3 contains 19 residues. CDR3 protein: CASSPGLAGGIGVTDTQYF. CDR3 nucleotide sequence: TGTGCCAGCAGTCCGGGACTAGCGGGAGGGATTGGAGTCACAGATACGCAGTATTTT.

As to this clonotype: This may stem from a read error, because a much larger clone lies one nucleotide away. The V and J genes are TRBV29-1 and TRBJ1-1; possibly TRBD1 for D (6 bases). This CDR3 is 14 amino acids long. The germline CDR1 and CDR2 sequences are SQVTM and ANQGSEA. CDR3 region: CGVELGAMNTEAFF. Written as DNA, the CDR3 is TGCGGCGTTGAATTGGGGGCCATGAACACTGAAGCTTTCTTT.

The CDR3 nucleotides are TGTGCCAGCTCACCACAAGGCAGGGCAACTCCCTACGAGCAGTACTTC. It codes for CASSPQGRATPYEQYF. The V and J genes are TRBV18 and TRBJ2-7; D might be TRBD1 (5 bases). The CDR3 spans 16 residues. Germline V CDR1 and CDR2: KGHSH, LQKENI. Trimming cost V 1 base and J 2 bases, with 15 bases left between them.

This clonotype was counted ten times or more. J is TRBJ1-1 and V is TRBV6-5, with 7 nucleotides matching TRBD1. CDR3 length: 15 residues. With 0 bases clipped from V and 5 bases from J, the junction kept 6 bases outside the gene matches. Per germline, CDR1 MNHEY and CDR2 SVGAGI. In DNA form, the CDR3 reads TGTGCCAGCAGTTACTCTTACAGGGGAGGGACTGAAGCTTTCTTT. This sequence encodes CASSYSYRGGTEAFF.

In the case of this clonotype: Germline and junction disagree at one end, which may indicate a read error. The V and J genes are TRBV12-3 or TRBV12-4 and TRBJ2-7; TRBD1 matches at 10 bases. This CDR3 is built from 17 residues. CDR3 amino acids: CASSSEPGQGISYEQDF. DNA of the CDR3: TGTGCCAGCAGTTCAGAACCGGGACAGGGGATATCCTACGAGCAGGACTTC.

The sample holds many counts of this clonotype. The chain joins TRBV7-9 to TRBJ2-7; 7 bases align to TRBD1. CDR1 is SEHNR, CDR2 FQNEAQ, per germline (reference sequence). J lost 2 bases, V lost 0 bases, and 10 bases had no gene match. The CDR3 is made up of 17 amino acids. The CDR3 loop is CASSLAGGDITTYEQYF. The CDR3 DNA follows: TGTGCCAGCAGCTTAGCAGGGGGCGATATCACTACCTACGAGCAGTACTTC.